These 12 T cell receptor beta chains originate from one sample sequenced in a study of blood T cell repertoires in COVID-19. Libraries were prepared by immunoSEQ multiplex PCR; TCRdb keeps only in-frame clonotypes and omits some of them. The sample holds about 230,000 clones; approximately 82% are singletons and the top ten take approximately 5.3%. What was sequenced was peripheral blood. The receptor set was obtained from an elderly man with acute or convalescent COVID-19.

J is TRBJ1-2 and V is TRBV19; 10 nucleotides agree with TRBD1. V lost 4 bases and J lost 4; bases outside the gene matches: 6. The CDR3 spans 15 residues. Germline CDR1 and CDR2: LNHDA and SQIVND (reference sequence). This CDR3 reads CASSTRQGAGYGYTF. The CDR3, as DNA: TGTGCCAGTAGTACCAGACAGGGGGCTGGCTATGGCTACACCTTC.

This clone showed up just a few times. The V call is TRBV30, the J call TRBJ2-2; 8 bases fit TRBD1. This CDR3 has 14 amino acids. Germline trimming cut 3 bases from V and 7 bases from J; bases unmatched to any gene: 7. Germline CDR1 and CDR2: GTSNPN and SVGIG (reference sequence). CDR3 in amino acids: CAWRGTGLGGELFF. The CDR3 DNA reads TGTGCCTGGAGAGGGACAGGCTTAGGCGGGGAGCTGTTTTTT.

The table lists this clone with a count of one. V gene TRBV19 combines with J gene TRBJ1-1; D unclear. This CDR3 region has 14 residues. From germline, CDR1 is LNHDA and CDR2 SQIVND (reference sequence). Trimming took 4 bases from V and 0 from J, leaving 9 bases between them. The CDR3 here is CASSSGELNTEAFF. CDR3 bases: TGTGCCAGTAGTAGCGGGGAGCTGAACACTGAAGCTTTCTTT.

The chain uses TRBV5-1 and TRBJ2-7, with 7 bases matching TRBD2. With 0 bases clipped from V and 6 bases from J, the junction kept 9 bases outside the gene matches. The germline V gene has CDR1 SGHRS and CDR2 YFSETQ. There are 15 residues in the CDR3. This chain's CDR3 is CASSLVGGRSSEQYF. CDR3 nucleotides: TGCGCCAGCAGCTTGGTCGGCGGGAGAAGTAGCGAGCAGTACTTC.

The V gene is TRBV5-1, the J gene TRBJ1-5; the match to TRBD1 covers 7 bases. In germline, CDR1 is SGHRS, CDR2 YFSETQ. This CDR3 is 14 amino acids long. After removal of 0 bases from V and 4 bases from J, the junction contained 1 base not matched to a gene. The CDR3 sequence: CASSLGDRNQPQHF. The DNA for the CDR3 is TGCGCCAGCAGCTTGGGGGACAGAAATCAGCCCCAGCATTTT.

The chain recombines TRBV9 with TRBJ2-7; 7 nucleotides line up with TRBD1. Germline V gene data show CDR1 as SGDLS and CDR2 as YYNGEE. The CDR3 has 15 amino acids. Trimming at V came to 0 bases and at J to 0 bases, leaving 3 bases not matched to a gene. The CDR3 sequence: CASSVGQGDSYEQYF. CDR3 DNA sequence: TGTGCCAGCAGCGTAGGTCAGGGGGACTCCTACGAGCAGTACTTC.

For the CDR3, the DNA is TGTGCCAGCAGTTCGCCACAGGGAAGCACAGATACGCAGTATTTT. It translates to CASSSPQGSTDTQYF. This sequence joins TRBV27 and TRBJ2-3; perhaps TRBD1 as D (6 bases). CDR1 is MNHEY, CDR2 SMNVEV, per germline (reference sequence). Trimming removed 4 bases at V and 0 bases at J, with 11 bases between. The CDR3 has 15 amino acids.

V gene TRBV5-1 combines with J gene TRBJ2-5, with 10 bases matching TRBD2. V lost 6 bases to trimming and J lost 2 bases; unmatched junction nucleotides: 4. The CDR3 contains 14 residues. The germline gives CDR1 SGHRS, CDR2 YFSETQ. The CDR3 loop reads CASTTSGLQETQYF. CDR3 nucleotide sequence: TGCGCCAGCACGACTAGCGGGCTACAAGAGACCCAGTACTTC.

The chain links TRBV24-1 to TRBJ2-1; 9 bases map to TRBD2. Per the germline V gene, CDR1 is KGHDR and CDR2 is SFDVKD. The CDR3 is 15 residues long. Germline trimming cut 1 base from V and 5 bases from J; bases unmatched to any gene: 2. The chain's CDR3 is CATSDFAGGHNEQFF. In DNA, the CDR3 is TGTGCCACCAGTGATTTCGCGGGGGGGCACAATGAGCAGTTCTTC.

The J gene is TRBJ1-1, the V gene TRBV6-5, with 10 bases fitting TRBD1. V lost 6 bases and J lost 2; bases outside the gene matches: 3. CDR1 and CDR2 (germline): MNHEY, SVGAGI. The CDR3 sequence is 14 residues long. The CDR3 DNA follows: TGTGCCAGCAGGAGGGACAGGGGAAACACTGAAGCTTTCTTT. This encodes CASRRDRGNTEAFF.

V is TRBV14 and J is TRBJ1-2, with 7 nucleotides matching TRBD1. In germline, CDR1 is SGHDN, CDR2 FVKESK. V was pared by 6 bases and J by 4 bases, with 5 bases of the junction left unmatched. CDR3 length: 13 residues. Here the CDR3 DNA reads TGTGCCAGCAGTGCAGACAGGGTCTATGGCTACACCTTC. Its translation: CASSADRVYGYTF.

In its sample, this clone was seen a few times. V gene TRBV6-5 combines with J gene TRBJ2-5; no firm D call. This CDR3 spans 12 amino acids. V lost 0 bases and J lost 7, with 6 bases in between. CDR1 is MNHEY, CDR2 SVGAGI, per germline. The CDR3 nucleotides read TGTGCCAGCAGTTACTCAGCCGGGACCCAGTACTTC. The encoded protein is CASSYSAGTQYF.